The next 21 T cell receptor beta chains were all read from a single sample in a study of cytotoxic CD8 clonotypes in ibrutinib-treated CLL. The protocol was immunoSEQ multiplex PCR, while the TCRdb copy is restricted to in-frame clones and leaves out a portion. This table has under 200,000 clones, 84% appearing once. This material consisted of PBMCs, taken after 24 months of ibrutinib treatment. These receptors were taken from a human donor with chronic lymphocytic leukemia.

The chain links TRBV7-8 to TRBJ1-3, with TRBD1 as a possible D gene (6 bases). V lost 5 bases and J lost 14, with 16 bases in between. In germline, CDR1 is SGHVS, CDR2 FQNEAQ. The CDR3 has 12 residues. The CDR3 nucleotides read TGTGCCAGCAGCCCCGACAGGATAATTCTATATTTT. This codes for CASSPDRIILYF.

Only a few counts were recorded for this clone. The chain employs TRBV6-1 and TRBJ1-5; D unresolved. Germline values: CDR1 MNHNS, CDR2 SASEGT. CDR3 length equals 12 residues. V was pared by 1 base and J by 5 bases, with 3 bases between. Written as DNA, the CDR3 is TGTGCCAGCAGTGAAGTTCATCAGCCCCAGCATTTT. It translates to CASSEVHQPQHF.

The CDR3 DNA reads as TGCGCCAGCAGCCCCAATCGGGAGACCCAGTACTTC. Protein sequence: CASSPNRETQYF. The chain joins TRBV5-1 to TRBJ2-5; unclear D gene. CDR3 length equals 12 residues. V dropped 4 bases and J dropped 5 bases, with 9 bases sitting between them. Germline assignment: CDR1 SGHRS and CDR2 YFSETQ.

The CDR3 is CASSLNGAKGGYTF. CDR3 nucleotide sequence: TGTGCCAGCAGCTTAAACGGGGCAAAAGGGGGCTACACCTTC. The V gene is TRBV7-3, the J gene TRBJ1-2; weak D call: TRBD1 (5 bases). Trimming shortened V by 1 base and J by 8 bases, and 14 bases separated the two germline ends. Germline V gene lookup returns CDR1 SGHTA and CDR2 FQGTGA. This CDR3 is 14 amino acids long. The full variable domain, its missing parts supplied by reference TRBV7-3 and TRBJ1-2, is GAGVSQTPSNKVTEKGKYVELRCDPISGHTALYWYRQSLGQGPEFLIYFQGTGAADDSGLPNDRFFAVRPEGSVSTLKIQRTERGDSAVYLCASSLNGAKGGYTFGSGTRLTVV.

The J gene is TRBJ2-5, the V gene TRBV5-1; D possibly uses TRBD1 or TRBD2 (6 bases each). V lost 4 bases, J lost 1 base, and 14 bases lay in between. Germline values: CDR1 SGHRS, CDR2 YFSETQ. This CDR3 is 15 amino acids long. The CDR3 reads CASSPSEGGQETQYF. CDR3 coding DNA: TGCGCCAGCAGCCCTTCGGAGGGGGGCCAAGAGACCCAGTACTTC.

The J gene is TRBJ1-1, the V gene TRBV6-5; the D is unclear. The CDR3 is 13 residues long. Germline V gene data show CDR1 as MNHEY and CDR2 as SVGAGI. Deletions cut 8 bases from V and 4 bases from J, with 14 bases between. CDR3 loop: CASPEVGGTEAFF. DNA for the CDR3: TGTGCCAGCCCTGAGGTGGGAGGCACTGAAGCTTTCTTT.

This clone was seen a handful of times. This chain links TRBV4-3 with TRBJ2-5; perhaps D is TRBD1 or TRBD2 (5 bases each). Germline assignment: CDR1 LGHNA and CDR2 YSLEER. The CDR3 is 15 residues long. V lost 0 bases to trimming and J lost 7 bases, with 15 bases between them. In DNA form, the CDR3 reads TGCGCCAGCAGCCAAGACGGGGCGCTAACGGGGACCCAGTACTTC. Its translation: CASSQDGALTGTQYF.

The chain links TRBV28 to TRBJ2-7, with 8 bases lining up with TRBD1. The germline V gene has CDR1 MDHEN and CDR2 SYDVKM. The CDR3 totals 14 residues. The V and J ends lost 6 bases and 2 bases, in that order; junction bases with no gene match: 6. CDR3 amino acids: CASSTGTGPYEQYF. As DNA, the CDR3 is TGTGCCAGCAGCACCGGGACAGGACCCTACGAGCAGTACTTC. Together with reference TRBV28 and TRBJ2-7, the CDR3 gives the full variable domain: DVKVTQSSRYLVKRTGEKVFLECVQDMDHENMFWYRQDPGLGLRLIYFSYDVKMKEKGDIPEGYSVSREKKERFSLILESASTNQTSMYLCASSTGTGPYEQYFGPGTRLTVT.

J is TRBJ1-1 and V is TRBV7-9; no firm D call. This CDR3 is 16 amino acids long. Per germline, CDR1 SEHNR and CDR2 FQNEAQ (reference sequence). Trimming removed 2 bases from V and 7 bases from J, with 20 bases in between. The CDR3: CASSLRDRESGSEAFF. CDR3 nucleotide sequence: TGTGCCAGCAGCTTACGTGATAGAGAGTCGGGAAGTGAAGCTTTCTTT.

The rearrangement links TRBV19 to TRBJ1-1; D not resolved. From germline, CDR1 is LNHDA and CDR2 SQIVND (reference sequence). Trimming took off 6 bases at V and 0 bases at J, with 8 bases between the two ends. The CDR3 loop spans 13 amino acids. The CDR3 here is CASSYSVNTEAFF. The DNA of the CDR3 is TGTGCCAGTAGCTATTCGGTGAACACTGAAGCTTTCTTT.

The CDR3 spells CASSPNMNNQPQHF. CDR3 sequence (DNA): TGTGCCAGCAGCCCAAACATGAACAATCAGCCCCAGCATTTT. The V and J genes are TRBV7-9 and TRBJ1-5; D is undetermined. The germline CDR1 and CDR2 sequences are SEHNR and FQNEAQ (reference sequence). The germline V and J ends were trimmed by 5 bases and 3 bases, with 11 bases remaining between them. The CDR3 loop spans 14 amino acids.

This clone has a handful of counts. This sequence joins TRBV4-2 and TRBJ1-4; weak D call: TRBD1 (6 bases). This CDR3 comprises 16 residues. V dropped 1 base and J dropped 12 bases, with 21 bases sitting between them. In germline, CDR1 is LGHNA, CDR2 YNFKEQ. CDR3 nucleotide sequence: TGTGCCAGCAGCCAAGCCTTAGGGGGGGGTCAGGTGGAACTGTTTTTT. It yields the protein CASSQALGGGQVELFF.

This chain connects TRBV5-1 to TRBJ2-5; 8 nucleotides line up with TRBD2. The V gene's germline CDR1 is SGHRS and CDR2 YFSETQ. The CDR3 has 14 amino acids. The V and J ends lost 7 bases and 4 bases, in that order; junction bases with no gene match: 9. The CDR3 is CASRGAGGRETQYF. In nucleotides, the CDR3 is TGCGCCAGCCGCGGGGCGGGGGGAAGAGAGACCCAGTACTTC.

The gene calls are TRBV4-3 and TRBJ1-1; no clear D gene. V shed 0 bases and J shed 5 bases, with 10 bases lying between them. CDR3 size: 14 residues. The germline V gene encodes CDR1 LGHNA and CDR2 YSLEER. For the CDR3, the DNA is TGCGCCAGCAGCCAAGATGGGAGGTGGACTGAAGCTTTCTTT. Translation gives CASSQDGRWTEAFF.

For the CDR3, the DNA is TGCGCCAGCAGCTTGGGGCAGGGAGGAGGGTCGGTGGAGCAGTACTTC. This encodes CASSLGQGGGSVEQYF. The chain recombines TRBV5-1 with TRBJ2-7; D may be TRBD2 (6 bases). Germline CDR1 SGHRS, CDR2 YFSETQ. Trimming stripped 0 bases from V and 7 bases from J, with 20 bases between. This CDR3 is built from 16 residues. Full variable domain (rest looked up from reference TRBV5-1 and TRBJ2-7): KAGVTQTPRYLIKTRGQQVTLSCSPISGHRSVSWYQQTPGQGLQFLFEYFSETQRNKGNFPGRFSGRQFSNSRSEMNVSTLELGDSALYLCASSLGQGGGSVEQYFGPGTRLTVT.

J is TRBJ2-4 and V is TRBV6-6; D is possibly TRBD2 (6 bases). The V end was cut by 4 bases, the J end by 4 bases, with 11 bases between. CDR3 length equals 14 residues. Germline CDR1 and CDR2: MNHNY and SVGAGI (reference sequence). The CDR3 sequence is CASSFRGTKNIQYF. The CDR3 DNA reads TGTGCCAGCAGTTTTCGGGGGACTAAAAACATTCAGTACTTC.

This chain joins TRBV9 and TRBJ1-1; TRBD1 is a possible D gene (5 bases). The germline V and J ends were trimmed by 2 bases and 3 bases, with 8 bases remaining between them. The germline gives CDR1 SGDLS, CDR2 YYNGEE. CDR3 length: 13 residues. The CDR3 protein is CASSVRVDTEAFF. The DNA of the CDR3 is TGTGCCAGCAGCGTCAGGGTCGACACTGAAGCTTTCTTT.

The chain employs TRBV30 and TRBJ2-5; 8 bases align to TRBD1. The germline CDR1 and CDR2 sequences are GTSNPN and SVGIG (reference sequence). Trimming removed 0 bases from V and 4 bases from J; junction bases left unmatched: 7. The CDR3 totals 15 residues. CDR3 in DNA: TGTGCCTGGAGTGTAATCCAGGGGGCTCGAGAGACCCAGTACTTC. It encodes CAWSVIQGARETQYF.

This clone was recorded a few times. The chain joins TRBV5-1 to TRBJ2-5; no clear D gene. V lost 0 bases to trimming and J lost 0 bases, with 0 bases between them. This CDR3 contains 12 residues. Germline V gives CDR1 SGHRS, CDR2 YFSETQ. The CDR3 DNA reads as TGCGCCAGCAGCTTGGACCAAGAGACCCAGTACTTC. The encoded protein is CASSLDQETQYF.

The chain employs TRBV30 and TRBJ1-1; 9 positions match TRBD1. There are 13 residues in the CDR3. The V gene's germline CDR1 is GTSNPN and CDR2 SVGIG (reference sequence). J was trimmed by 5 bases and V by 0 bases; bases with no gene match: 1. CDR3 loop: CAWSVDRGTEAFF. DNA for the CDR3: TGTGCCTGGAGTGTAGACAGGGGGACTGAAGCTTTCTTT.

The chain joins TRBV5-1 to TRBJ2-5, with TRBD2 matching 8 bases. The V gene end was trimmed by 4 bases and the J gene end by 1 base; junction bases not matched to a gene: 6. Germline CDR1 and CDR2: SGHRS and YFSETQ. The CDR3 totals 15 residues. The CDR3 coding sequence is TGCGCCAGCAGCGCCGCCCTAGCGGGCCAAGAGACCCAGTACTTC. Protein sequence: CASSAALAGQETQYF.